The next 9 T cell receptor beta chains were all read from a single sample in a study of OX40 agonist ivuxolimab in advanced cancers. Only in-frame clones appear in the TCRdb table, and some are missing; sequencing was by immunoSEQ multiplex PCR. The data show about 98,000 clones, around nine tenths seen once. The sample consisted of CD4+ or CD8+ T cells sorted from blood, taken in a trial of the OX40 agonist ivuxolimab. The source is an adult with an advanced solid tumor such as melanoma, head and neck, liver or kidney cancer.

This clone was detected only once. The chain joins TRBV6-5 to TRBJ1-2, with D possibly matching TRBD1 (6 bases). The length of the CDR3 is 14 residues. Germline V gene lookup returns CDR1 MNHEY and CDR2 SVGAGI. V lost 6 bases to trimming and J lost 2 bases, with 13 bases between them. This chain's CDR3 is CASSPGGANYGYTF. CDR3 in DNA: TGTGCCAGCAGCCCTGGGGGGGCAAACTATGGCTACACCTTC.

The J gene is TRBJ2-1, the V gene TRBV19, with TRBD1 as a possible D gene (6 bases). CDR1 LNHDA and CDR2 SQIVND come from the germline V gene (reference sequence). CDR3 length: 15 residues. The V gene lost 6 bases and the J gene lost 0 bases, with 12 bases spanning the gap. CDR3 amino acids: CASSAGTPSYNEQFF. CDR3 DNA: TGTGCCAGTAGCGCCGGGACACCCTCCTACAATGAGCAGTTCTTC.

This clone was counted once. At the DNA level, this CDR3 is encoded by other sequences in the same sample as well. V gene TRBV18 combines with J gene TRBJ1-1; 7 nucleotides align to TRBD1. J was trimmed by 8 bases and V by 6 bases; bases with no gene match: 6. The CDR3 covers 12 residues. The germline V gene encodes CDR1 KGHSH and CDR2 LQKENI. The CDR3 region is CASSPRTGEAFF. The CDR3 coding sequence is TGTGCCAGCTCCCCCAGGACAGGCGAAGCTTTCTTT.

The V call is TRBV19, the J call TRBJ1-1; D may be TRBD1 (5 bases). Germline assignment: CDR1 LNHDA and CDR2 SQIVND (reference sequence). Deletions cut 7 bases from V and 1 base from J, with 10 bases between. The CDR3 is made up of 13 amino acids. The CDR3 DNA reads TGTGCCAGTATCAGACAGCCGAACACTGAAGCTTTCTTT. Its protein is CASIRQPNTEAFF.

For the CDR3, the DNA is TGTGCCAGCAGTAACGTCAGGGGCGGTAGGACTAATGAAAAACTGTTTTTT. Its protein product is CASSNVRGGRTNEKLFF. This chain uses TRBV27 with TRBJ1-4, with D tentatively TRBD1 (6 bases). The V and J ends lost 5 bases and 2 bases respectively, with 18 bases between them. This CDR3 spans 17 amino acids. CDR1 is MNHEY and CDR2 is SMNVEV in the germline V gene (reference sequence).

V and J are TRBV12-5 and TRBJ2-1; D possibly corresponds to TRBD2 (6 bases). Trimming cost V 8 bases and J 4 bases, with 15 bases left between them. This CDR3 spans 14 amino acids. Germline V CDR1 and CDR2: LGHNT, FRNRAP. As DNA, the CDR3 is TGTGCTAGTAGACTAGTGGGGGGATACAATGAGCAGTTCTTC. Translating it yields CASRLVGGYNEQFF.

The chain recombines TRBV6-1 with TRBJ2-7; no definite D call. V gave up 2 bases and J gave up 2 bases, with 16 bases separating them. CDR1 is MNHNS, CDR2 SASEGT, per germline. This CDR3 has 16 amino acids. CDR3 amino acids: CASSETPRAATYEQYF. The CDR3 DNA reads as TGTGCCAGCAGTGAAACCCCCCGGGCGGCGACCTACGAGCAGTACTTC.

The chain recombines TRBV5-1 with TRBJ2-7, with 7 bases that match TRBD1. Trimming cost V 1 base and J 5 bases; bases outside gene matches: 6. CDR1 SGHRS and CDR2 YFSETQ come from the germline V gene. This CDR3 has 14 amino acids. As DNA, the CDR3 is TGCGCCAGCAGCTTGTACAGGGGCGAGGACGAGCAGTACTTC. Translation gives CASSLYRGEDEQYF. The full variable domain, rest sourced from reference TRBV5-1 and TRBJ2-7, is KAGVTQTPRYLIKTRGQQVTLSCSPISGHRSVSWYQQTPGQGLQFLFEYFSETQRNKGNFPGRFSGRQFSNSRSEMNVSTLELGDSALYLCASSLYRGEDEQYFGPGTRLTVT.

V and J are TRBV4-2 and TRBJ2-5; tentatively, D is TRBD2 (5 bases). V was pared by 5 bases and J by 1 base, with 5 bases between. Germline loops: CDR1 LGHNA, CDR2 YNFKEQ. This CDR3 is 12 amino acids long. The CDR3 bases are TGTGCCAGCAGCGGACTCCAAGAGACCCAGTACTTC. Amino acids: CASSGLQETQYF.